This TCR beta chain was recovered during a study of T cell responses to AZD1222 COVID-19 vaccine. Study-wide results and caveats: In a largely white British group with more females than males, clonal diversity was possibly underestimated. There were vaccine-associated CD4 TCRs across spike, dominant at 160-218 and 743-854. Only 5 or 6 AZD1222 recipients were seropositive at baseline.

TCRdb's table, derived via immunoSEQ multiplex PCR, lists solely in-frame clones and lacks some. The sample yields about 67,000 clones, less than 90% seen once. Per the germline V gene, CDR1 is SNHLY and CDR2 is FYNNEI. CDR3 length: 14 residues. Trimming cost V 4 bases and J 4 bases, with 13 bases left between them. At least ten counts were recorded for this clone. Its specificity is not known. The TCR originated in an adult in good health. The source was peripheral blood, collected on day 0 of AZD1222 vaccination. The chain recombines TRBV2 with TRBJ2-5; possibly TRBD2 for D (5 bases). CDR3: CASSGRGGGETQYF. Written as DNA, the CDR3 is TGTGCCAGCAGTGGCCGTGGTGGAGGAGAGACCCAGTACTTC.